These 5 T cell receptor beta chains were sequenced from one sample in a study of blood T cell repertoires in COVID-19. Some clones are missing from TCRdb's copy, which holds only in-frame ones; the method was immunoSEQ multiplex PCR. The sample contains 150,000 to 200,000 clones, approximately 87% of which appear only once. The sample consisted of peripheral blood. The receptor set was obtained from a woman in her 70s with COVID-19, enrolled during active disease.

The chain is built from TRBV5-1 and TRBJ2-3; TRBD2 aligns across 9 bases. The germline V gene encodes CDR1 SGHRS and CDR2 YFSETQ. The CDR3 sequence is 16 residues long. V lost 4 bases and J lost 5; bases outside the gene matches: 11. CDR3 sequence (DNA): TGCGCCAGCAGCCCGGGAGGGACTAGCATCGTAGATACGCAGTATTTT. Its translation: CASSPGGTSIVDTQYF. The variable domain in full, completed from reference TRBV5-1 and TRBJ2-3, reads KAGVTQTPRYLIKTRGQQVTLSCSPISGHRSVSWYQQTPGQGLQFLFEYFSETQRNKGNFPGRFSGRQFSNSRSEMNVSTLELGDSALYLCASSPGGTSIVDTQYFGPGTRLTVL.

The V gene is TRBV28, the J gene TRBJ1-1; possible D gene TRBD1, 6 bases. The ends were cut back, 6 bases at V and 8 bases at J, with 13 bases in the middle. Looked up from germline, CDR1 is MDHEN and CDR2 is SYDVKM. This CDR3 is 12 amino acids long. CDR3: CASRGGGTEAFF. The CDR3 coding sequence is TGTGCCAGCAGGGGAGGGGGAACGGAAGCTTTCTTT. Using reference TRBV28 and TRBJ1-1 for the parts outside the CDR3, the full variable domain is DVKVTQSSRYLVKRTGEKVFLECVQDMDHENMFWYRQDPGLGLRLIYFSYDVKMKEKGDIPEGYSVSREKKERFSLILESASTNQTSMYLCASRGGGTEAFFGQGTRLTVV.

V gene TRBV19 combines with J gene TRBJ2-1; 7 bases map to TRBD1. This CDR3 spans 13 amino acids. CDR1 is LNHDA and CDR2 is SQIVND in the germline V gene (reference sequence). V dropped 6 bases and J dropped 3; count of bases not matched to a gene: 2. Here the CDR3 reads CASSTGDYNEQFF. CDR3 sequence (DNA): TGTGCCAGTAGCACAGGGGACTACAATGAGCAGTTCTTC.

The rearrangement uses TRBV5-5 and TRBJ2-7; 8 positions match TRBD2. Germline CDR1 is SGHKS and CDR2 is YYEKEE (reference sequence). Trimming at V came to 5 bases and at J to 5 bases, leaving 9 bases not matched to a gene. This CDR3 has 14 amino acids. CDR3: CASRDGTRNNEQYF. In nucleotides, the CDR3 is TGTGCCAGCAGGGACGGGACTAGGAATAACGAGCAGTACTTC.

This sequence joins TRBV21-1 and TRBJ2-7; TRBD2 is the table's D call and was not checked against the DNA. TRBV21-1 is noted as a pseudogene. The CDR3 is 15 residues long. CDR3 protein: CASSNARSKSYEQYF. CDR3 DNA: TGTGCCAGCAGCAATGCTAGGAGTAAATCCTACGAGCAGTACTTC.